These 10 T cell receptor beta chains were all obtained from the same sample, sequenced in a study of early T cells in non-severe SARS-CoV-2 infection. TCRdb re-analysed the 5' RACE reads in MiXCR, keeping a single row per CDR3 protein. Here the sample spans approximately 100,000 distinct CDR3 sequences, roughly 9.6% being singletons. The specimen was whole blood. These receptors all stem from an adult who was a healthcare worker with PCR-confirmed SARS-CoV-2 infection or an uninfected control (not recorded which).

The chain carries TRBV7-6 and TRBJ1-1; 7 nucleotides match TRBD1. Germline V CDR1 and CDR2: SGHVS, FNYEAQ. The CDR3 length is 16 residues. The J segment lost 2 bases and the V segment lost 1 base, leaving 7 bases of the junction unmatched. The CDR3 here is CASSLGAGTANTEAFF. In DNA form, the CDR3 reads TGTGCCAGCAGCTTAGGTGCAGGGACAGCTAACACTGAAGCTTTCTTT.

In its sample, this clonotype was seen many times. The chain is built from TRBV7-9 and TRBJ1-1; a possible D gene is TRBD1 (5 bases). The CDR3 extends over 16 amino acids. The V gene lost 5 bases and the J gene lost 6 bases, with 22 bases spanning the gap. Looked up from germline, CDR1 is SEHNR and CDR2 is FQNEAQ (reference sequence). The CDR3 DNA reads as TGTGCCAGCAGCCGAGTTCTAGGGGCCTCCGGCTCTGAAGCTTTCTTT. Residues: CASSRVLGASGSEAFF.

This clonotype was seen many times. The V and J genes are TRBV12-3 or TRBV12-4 and TRBJ1-1; D is undetermined. CDR3 length equals 13 residues. Trimming cost V 3 bases and J 2 bases, with 7 bases left between them. The CDR3 region has the DNA TGTGCCAGCAGTTTGAGGGAAAACACTGAAGCTTTCTTT. Protein sequence: CASSLRENTEAFF.

The CDR3 loop reads CASSSPGDGLLAFF. The CDR3, as DNA: TGTGCCAGCAGTAGTCCAGGGGATGGTTTATTGGCTTTCTTT. The rearrangement links TRBV6-1 to TRBJ1-1, with a possible D match to TRBD1 (6 bases). Germline loops: CDR1 MNHNS, CDR2 SASEGT. V lost 5 bases and J lost 11, with 21 bases in between. This CDR3 is built from 14 residues.

At least ten counts were recorded for this clonotype. V is TRBV20-1 and J is TRBJ2-3; 8 positions agree with TRBD1. CDR1 and CDR2 from the germline V gene are DFQATT and SNEGSKA (reference sequence). The CDR3 runs to 14 residues. V was pared by 6 bases and J by 6 bases, with 11 bases of the junction left unmatched. DNA for the CDR3: TGCAGTGCCAGGACAGGGAACAGGGGTGATACGCAGTATTTT. Its translation: CSARTGNRGDTQYF.

J is TRBJ2-2 and V is TRBV6-1, with 9 bases aligning to TRBD1. There are 17 residues in the CDR3. Germline values: CDR1 MNHNS, CDR2 SASEGT. V was pared by 5 bases and J by 3 bases, with 10 bases of the junction left unmatched. The CDR3 is CASSQPWTGEDTGELFF. The CDR3, as DNA: TGTGCCAGCAGTCAACCCTGGACAGGGGAGGACACCGGGGAGCTGTTTTTT.

This chain uses TRBV4-1 with TRBJ2-1; 10 positions match TRBD2. CDR1 is MGHRA, CDR2 YSYEKL, per germline. The CDR3 has 13 residues. V dropped 4 bases and J dropped 10; count of bases not matched to a gene: 4. The CDR3 nucleotides read TGCGCCAGCAGCCCCGCGACTAGCGGGGAGCAGTTCTTC. It is translated as CASSPATSGEQFF.

V gene TRBV28 combines with J gene TRBJ2-7; 10 bases are shared with TRBD1. CDR1 and CDR2 (germline): MDHEN, SYDVKM. The CDR3 is made up of 15 amino acids. Trimming removed 5 bases from V and 4 bases from J; junction bases left unmatched: 8. Written as DNA, the CDR3 is TGTGCCAGCAGTCTTACCGGGACAGGGGTATACGAGCAGTACTTC. Translated, it gives CASSLTGTGVYEQYF. The whole variable domain, remainder taken from reference TRBV28 and TRBJ2-7, is DVKVTQSSRYLVKRTGEKVFLECVQDMDHENMFWYRQDPGLGLRLIYFSYDVKMKEKGDIPEGYSVSREKKERFSLILESASTNQTSMYLCASSLTGTGVYEQYFGPGTRLTVT.

Only a few counts were recorded for this clonotype. Because the CDR3's place on the DNA is in doubt, the DNA is left out and the CDR3 is given as listed by TCRdb. The genes are TRBV6-6 and TRBJ2-7; the DNA was not compared with TRBD1, the D call given in the table. Germline CDR1 MNHNY, CDR2 SVGAGI (reference sequence). The CDR3 has 13 amino acids, counting both end residues. CDR3 region: CASSSVGAGTSYF.

Ten or more counts support this clonotype. The chain recombines TRBV12-3 or TRBV12-4 with TRBJ1-2; D not resolved. This CDR3 has 13 amino acids. V shed 4 bases and J shed 7 bases, with 13 bases lying between them. The CDR3: CASSSRRAGGYTF. For the CDR3, the DNA is TGTGCCAGCAGTTCCCGGAGGGCTGGTGGCTACACCTTC.